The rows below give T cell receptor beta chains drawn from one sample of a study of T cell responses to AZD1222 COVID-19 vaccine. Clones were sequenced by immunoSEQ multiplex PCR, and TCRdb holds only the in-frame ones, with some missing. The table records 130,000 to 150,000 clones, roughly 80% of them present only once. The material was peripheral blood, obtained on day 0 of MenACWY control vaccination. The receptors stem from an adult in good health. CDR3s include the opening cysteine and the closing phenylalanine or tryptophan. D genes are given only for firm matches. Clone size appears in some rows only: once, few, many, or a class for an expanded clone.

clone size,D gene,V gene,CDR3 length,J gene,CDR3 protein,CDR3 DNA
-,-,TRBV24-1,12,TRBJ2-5,CATGRETGAQYF,TGTGCCACCGGAAGAGAAACTGGGGCCCAGTACTTC
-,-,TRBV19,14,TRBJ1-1,CASSIAVMNTEAFF,TGTGCCAGTAGTATTGCGGTCATGAACACTGAAGCTTTCTTT
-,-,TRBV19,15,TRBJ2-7,CASSIGTETYQKQYF,TGTGCCAGTAGTATAGGGACAGAAACTTATCAAAAGCAGTACTTC
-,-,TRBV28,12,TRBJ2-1,CASSLSYNEQFF,TGTGCCAGCAGTCTGTCCTACAATGAGCAGTTCTTC
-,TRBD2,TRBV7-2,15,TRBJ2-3,CARRNGGGSTDTQYF,TGTGCCAGGAGGAACGGCGGGGGAAGCACAGATACGCAGTATTTT
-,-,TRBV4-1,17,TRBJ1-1,CASSQEGTGFQNTEAFF,TGCGCCAGCAGCCAAGAGGGTACAGGTTTTCAGAACACTGAAGCTTTCTTT
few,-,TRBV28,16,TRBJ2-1,CASSSPGTQNYNEQFF,TGTGCCAGCAGTTCTCCCGGGACACAGAACTACAATGAGCAGTTCTTC
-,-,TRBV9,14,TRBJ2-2,CASSVSGNTGELFF,TGTGCCAGCAGCGTTTCCGGAAACACCGGGGAGCTGTTTTTT
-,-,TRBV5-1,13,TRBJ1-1,CASSLSRRTEAFF,TGCGCCAGCAGCTTAAGCAGGAGGACTGAAGCTTTCTTT
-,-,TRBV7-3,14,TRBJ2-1,CASSLGNRAREQFF,TGTGCCAGCAGCTTAGGTAACAGGGCCCGTGAGCAGTTCTTC
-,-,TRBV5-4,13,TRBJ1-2,CASSSTGPYGYTF,TGTGCCAGCAGCTCTACAGGGCCCTATGGCTACACCTTC
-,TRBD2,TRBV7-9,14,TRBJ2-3,CASTLAGGGDTQYF,TGTGCCAGCACCCTGGCGGGGGGTGGAGATACGCAGTATTTT
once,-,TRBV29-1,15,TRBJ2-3,CSVEGLQGGTDTQYF,TGCAGCGTTGAAGGGCTACAGGGAGGCACAGATACGCAGTATTTT
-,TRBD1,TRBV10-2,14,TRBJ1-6,CASAGQSYNSPLHF,TGCGCCAGTGCGGGACAGAGTTATAATTCACCCCTCCACTTT
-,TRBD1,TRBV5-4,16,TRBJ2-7,CASSFGRDRGRYEQYF,TGTGCCAGCAGCTTTGGCCGGGACAGGGGGCGATACGAGCAGTACTTC
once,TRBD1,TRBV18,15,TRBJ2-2,CASSPGTGATGELFF,TGTGCCAGCTCACCAGGGACAGGGGCAACCGGGGAGCTGTTTTTT
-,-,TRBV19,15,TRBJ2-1,CASSTGGQGGYEQFF,TGTGCCAGTAGTACCGGAGGCCAGGGGGGCTATGAGCAGTTCTTC
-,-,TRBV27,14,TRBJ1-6,CASSFGPYNSPLHF,TGTGCCAGCAGCTTCGGACCGTATAATTCACCCCTCCACTTT